The 18 T cell receptor beta chains below were found in one sample sequenced in a study of siplizumab effects on memory and regulatory T cells. It was at 37°C and for under 7 days that the mixed lymphocyte reaction cells were cocultured. The assay was immunoSEQ multiplex PCR, and TCRdb's table has in-frame clones only and misses some. The data contain around 9,000 clones, approximately 42% of them singletons. No antigen has been assigned to these receptors. Sequencing was performed on CFSE-low (dividing) CD4+ T cells sorted from an allogeneic mixed lymphocyte reaction. The receptors here all came from a human donor in good health; the cells came from an allogeneic mixed lymphocyte reaction.

This clone was observed a handful of times. The gene calls are TRBV6-1 and TRBJ2-7; TRBD2 is a possible D gene (5 bases). Germline loops: CDR1 MNHNS, CDR2 SASEGT. Trimming left V 6 bases short and J 10 bases short, with 16 bases between. The CDR3 length is 12 residues. Here the CDR3 DNA reads TGTGCCAGCAGCAGCGTGGACGGAGGTCAGTACTTC. Encoded protein: CASSSVDGGQYF.

The chain uses TRBV19 and TRBJ2-7, with D perhaps TRBD1 (5 bases). Germline-derived CDR1 and CDR2 are LNHDA and SQIVND (reference sequence). The V end lost 8 bases, the J end lost 6 bases, and 20 bases lay between the germline ends. This CDR3 contains 14 residues. CDR3 in amino acids: CASGFGSGRGEQYF. CDR3 in DNA: TGTGCCAGTGGGTTTGGTTCAGGGCGAGGCGAGCAGTACTTC.

With respect to this clone: A read error may produce the germline difference seen at one junction end. The DNA for the CDR3 is TGTGCCACCAGTTTACGGGGCGCAACTAATGAAAAACTGTTTTTT. Its translation: CATSLRGATNEKLFF. The gene calls are TRBV6-5 and TRBJ1-4; D perhaps matches TRBD1 (5 bases). The CDR3 runs 15 residues. Germline V CDR1 and CDR2: MNHEY, SVGAGI.

V gene TRBV6-1 combines with J gene TRBJ2-7; D call uncertain. V was cut by 8 bases and J by 4 bases, with 6 bases left in between. Germline V CDR1 and CDR2: MNHNS, SASEGT. The CDR3 is 10 amino acids. The CDR3 DNA follows: TGTGCCAGCGGATTGTACGAGCAGTACTTC. It translates to CASGLYEQYF.

This clone is labeled medium-sized (0.01 to 0.1%). V usage is TRBV7-2 and J usage is TRBJ1-5; D gene uncertain. Germline loops: CDR1 SGHTA, CDR2 FQGNSA. The CDR3 has 15 residues. V was pared by 1 base and J by 2 bases, with 9 bases between. CDR3 in amino acids: CASSLDGMGNQPQHF. The CDR3 DNA reads TGTGCCAGCAGCTTAGACGGAATGGGCAATCAGCCCCAGCATTTT.

The chain couples TRBV28 to TRBJ1-1; no clear D gene. V lost 7 bases, J lost 1 base, and 10 bases lay in between. Germline loops: CDR1 MDHEN, CDR2 SYDVKM. The CDR3 loop spans 13 amino acids. The CDR3 protein is CASTFEGNTEAFF. CDR3 DNA: TGTGCCAGCACCTTCGAGGGGAACACTGAAGCTTTCTTT.

The V gene is TRBV7-9, the J gene TRBJ2-2, with D tentatively TRBD2 (5 bases). The CDR3 has 16 amino acids. Trimming took off 1 base at V and 3 bases at J, with 12 bases between the two ends. The germline V gene has CDR1 SEHNR and CDR2 FQNEAQ (reference sequence). For the CDR3, the DNA is TGTGCCAGCAGCTTAGAGGATCGGGGTGACACCGGGGAGCTGTTTTTT. Amino acid sequence: CASSLEDRGDTGELFF.

This CDR3 is CASSDSQGTGELFF. Written as DNA, the CDR3 is TGTGCCAGTAGTGACTCTCAGGGCACCGGGGAGCTGTTTTTT. This rearrangement joins TRBV19 to TRBJ2-2, with D possibly matching TRBD1 (5 bases). V lost 5 bases to trimming and J lost 4 bases, with 11 bases between them. The germline V gene encodes CDR1 LNHDA and CDR2 SQIVND (reference sequence). This CDR3 has 14 amino acids.

This rearrangement joins TRBV7-6 to TRBJ2-1, with D tentatively TRBD2 (5 bases). This CDR3 comprises 15 residues. The V gene's germline CDR1 is SGHVS and CDR2 FNYEAQ. V lost 2 bases, J lost 4 bases, and 12 bases lay in between. This CDR3 reads CASSLPPERYNEQFF. DNA for the CDR3: TGTGCCAGCAGCTTACCGCCCGAGCGGTACAATGAGCAGTTCTTC.

The chain recombines TRBV7-3 with TRBJ2-1; 12 bases agree with TRBD2. V shed 4 bases and J 4 bases; nucleotides not matched to a gene: 2. The CDR3 is made up of 15 amino acids. Germline CDR1 is SGHTA and CDR2 is FQGTGA. This CDR3 is CASSYLAGGYNEQFF. CDR3 in DNA: TGTGCCAGCAGCTACCTAGCGGGAGGGTACAATGAGCAGTTCTTC.

The CDR3 spells CASSAASGTSYEQYF. CDR3 coding DNA: TGTGCCAGCAGTGCTGCTAGCGGGACGTCCTACGAGCAGTACTTC. The rearrangement links TRBV28 to TRBJ2-7; 9 bases align to TRBD2. V lost 5 bases, J lost 1 base, and 6 bases stayed unmatched. This CDR3 spans 15 amino acids. Germline CDR1 and CDR2: MDHEN and SYDVKM.

This chain links TRBV11-3 with TRBJ2-7; 10 nucleotides line up with TRBD2. Per the germline V gene, CDR1 is SGHNT and CDR2 is YENEEA. V shed 7 bases and J 4 bases; nucleotides not matched to a gene: 4. The CDR3 is made up of 13 amino acids. The CDR3 spells CASNPSGGYEQYF. CDR3 bases: TGTGCCAGCAACCCTAGCGGGGGATACGAGCAGTACTTC.

This clone turned up a few times. It is likely a read error: a sequence one base away is far more abundant. Other DNA sequences of this sample code for an identical CDR3. The rearrangement joins TRBV5-1 to TRBJ2-2, with a weak D call TRBD2 (5 bases). CDR1 SGHRS and CDR2 YFSETQ come from the germline V gene. The V end was cut by 0 bases, the J end by 3 bases, with 9 bases between. The CDR3 is 15 residues long. The CDR3 is CASSLVSGYTGELFF. In DNA form, the CDR3 reads TGCGCCAGCAGCTTGGTAAGCGGATACACCGGGGAGCTGTTTTTT.

The V and J genes are TRBV5-1 and TRBJ1-4; TRBD1 might be the D (6 bases). Trimming took off 4 bases at V and 7 bases at J, with 14 bases between the two ends. The CDR3 is 14 amino acids. Germline V CDR1 and CDR2: SGHRS, YFSETQ. Here the CDR3 reads CASSPKQGGEKLFF. DNA for the CDR3: TGCGCCAGCAGCCCCAAACAGGGAGGTGAAAAACTGTTTTTT.

The CDR3 DNA follows: TGTGCCTGGCAGGGATTATATGGGGCCAACGTCCTGACTTTC. Its translation is CAWQGLYGANVLTF. This rearrangement joins TRBV30 to TRBJ2-6, with a possible D match to TRBD1 (5 bases). Trimming took 5 bases from V and 3 from J, leaving 11 bases between them. Germline V lookup: CDR1 GTSNPN, CDR2 SVGIG (reference sequence). The CDR3 is 14 residues long.

V usage is TRBV28 and J usage is TRBJ2-7; 7 bases agree with TRBD1. The trim removed 1 base at V and 4 bases at J, leaving 7 bases unmatched. The CDR3 consists of 15 residues. The germline V gene encodes CDR1 MDHEN and CDR2 SYDVKM. The CDR3 nucleotides read TGTGCCAGCAGTTTATTAGGCAGGGGGAATTACGAGCAGTACTTC. Amino acids: CASSLLGRGNYEQYF.

This clone has only a few counts. The rearrangement uses TRBV18 and TRBJ1-3; D remains unclear. The V end lost 2 bases, the J end lost 0 bases, and 11 bases lay between the germline ends. The germline gives CDR1 KGHSH, CDR2 LQKENI. The length of the CDR3 is 16 residues. CDR3 region: CASSPSQISSGNTIYF. The CDR3 DNA sequence: TGTGCCAGCTCACCATCACAGATCAGCTCTGGAAACACCATATATTTT.

Only a few counts were recorded for this clone. The V call is TRBV6-6, the J call TRBJ2-1; TRBD1 matches at 8 bases. CDR1 is MNHNY, CDR2 SVGAGI, per germline (reference sequence). The trim removed 6 bases at V and 0 bases at J, leaving 7 bases unmatched. The CDR3 has 16 residues. CDR3 region: CASSPRQGSSYNEQFF. The CDR3 DNA follows: TGTGCCAGCAGCCCCAGACAGGGGAGCTCCTACAATGAGCAGTTCTTC.